This TCR beta chain was found in a study of breast tumors, draining lymph nodes, adjacent tissues. Samples came from axillary lymph nodes draining the breast cancer. The CDR3 extends over 13 amino acids. Germline V gene data show CDR1 as GTSNPN and CDR2 as SVGIG (reference sequence). Whole-study findings and limits: Tumor repertoires ranked between lymph nodes and nontumor tissue in diversity, with V and J gene preferences. The lymph node origin of tumor T cells was framed as consistent with a hypothesis, not demonstrated. Tumor and nontumor repertoires were significantly more similar in luminal-like than in basal-like breast cancer. Most tumor T cells seemingly derive from lymph node, then expand in tumor.

Each CDR3 protein gets one entry after TCRdb re-called the multiplex PCR reads with MiXCR. The sample yields about 270,000 distinct CDR3 sequences, around 31% seen once. As regards this clonotype: Antigen: not known. This may come from a read error, since a much larger clone is one base off.

Sequencing used axillary lymph node tissue. This sequence was found in a female donor with breast cancer. Some clones in this sample may be carry-over from other donors' samples. The chain links TRBV30 to TRBJ1-5; D gene ambiguous. CDR3 protein: CARSRAYNQPQHF. The CDR3 DNA sequence: TGTGCCAGGAGTAGGGCTTACAATCAGCCCCAGCATTTT. Complete variable domain (other parts from reference TRBV30 and TRBJ1-5): SQTIHQWPATLVQPVGSPLSLECTVEGTSNPNLYWYRQAAGRGLQLLFYSVGIGQISSEVPQNLSASRPQDRQFILSSKKLLLSDSGFYLCARSRAYNQPQHFGDGTRLSIL.